These 26 T cell receptor beta chains share one sample of origin, sequenced in a study of blood T cell repertoires in COVID-19 (dated by TCRdb to the early 2020s). The receptor library was made with the immunoSEQ multiplex PCR assay. The table comes from immuneACCESS by way of TCRdb, which keeps in-frame sequences with V and J called. Part of the clones is missing from these tables; in studies checked, under half for an unresolved V gene and the rest for unknown reasons. The table for this sample lists about 230,000 clones; over 75% of them were counted only once. The top ten hold 11% of the sample. Sequencing used peripheral blood. These receptors originate from a man over 45 with COVID-19, enrolled during active disease.

As DNA, the CDR3 is TGTGCCAGCAGCCGAGGACAGGGGGCTAGATATAGCAATCAGCCCCAGCATTTT. It yields the protein CASSRGQGARYSNQPQHF. The chain carries TRBV6-6 and TRBJ1-5; 11 nucleotides agree with TRBD1. V gave up 6 bases and J gave up 0 bases; unmatched junction bases: 10. Germline lookup yields CDR1 MNHNY and CDR2 SVGAGI (reference sequence). This CDR3 has 18 residues.

This chain connects TRBV19 to TRBJ2-7; D may be TRBD2 (5 bases). Trimming left V 5 bases short and J 9 bases short, with 11 bases between. In germline, CDR1 is LNHDA, CDR2 SQIVND (reference sequence). CDR3 length: 11 amino acids. CDR3 region: CASSAGGRQYF. DNA of the CDR3: TGTGCCAGTAGTGCCGGAGGACGGCAGTACTTC.

The chain recombines TRBV11-2 with TRBJ2-7; 7 nucleotides align to TRBD1. The junction had 6 bases not matched to a gene; V was cut back by 5 bases and J by 5 bases. CDR3 length: 13 amino acids. Germline values: CDR1 SGHAT, CDR2 FQNNGV. CDR3 sequence reads: CASSTGTANEQYF. DNA for the CDR3: TGTGCCAGCAGCACCGGGACAGCTAACGAGCAGTACTTC.

This chain connects TRBV10-2 to TRBJ2-7; a weak D match, TRBD1 (5 bases). This CDR3 is 15 amino acids long. Germline CDR1 and CDR2: WSHSY and SAAADI. Trimming removed 6 bases at V and 3 bases at J, with 18 bases between. DNA of the CDR3: TGCGCCAGCAGAGTTGGGGCAGGATCCGACTACGAGCAGTACTTC. It encodes CASRVGAGSDYEQYF.

DNA of the CDR3: TGTGCCAGTAGTAGTAGGGAGACGTTACCCGGGGAGCTGTTTTTT. This codes for CASSSRETLPGELFF. This chain joins TRBV19 and TRBJ2-2, with D perhaps matching TRBD2 (5 bases). Germline V gene lookup returns CDR1 LNHDA and CDR2 SQIVND (reference sequence). The ends were cut back, 4 bases at V and 6 bases at J, with 15 bases in the middle. CDR3 length: 15 amino acids.

V and J are TRBV4-3 and TRBJ2-3, with D perhaps TRBD2 (7 bases). Germline loops: CDR1 LGHNA, CDR2 YSLEER. The CDR3 is 15 residues long. V was cut by 3 bases and J by 1 base, with 11 bases left in between. The CDR3 sequence is CASSQGGQGTDTQYF. The CDR3 region has the DNA TGCGCCAGCAGCCAGGGGGGGCAAGGCACAGATACGCAGTATTTT.

The chain joins TRBV6-2 or TRBV6-3 to TRBJ2-1; D is perhaps TRBD2 (6 bases). Germline values: CDR1 MNHEY, CDR2 SVGEGT. The CDR3 loop spans 15 amino acids. Trimming left V 7 bases short and J 3 bases short, with 16 bases between. The CDR3 DNA is TGTGCCAGCACCCCTGGAGGGCATCGCTACAATGAGCAGTTCTTC. Its translation is CASTPGGHRYNEQFF.

J is TRBJ2-1 and V is TRBV6-6; D gene uncertain. V was clipped by 5 bases and J by 4 bases, with 9 bases between them. CDR1 and CDR2 from the germline V gene are MNHNY and SVGAGI (reference sequence). CDR3 length: 13 residues. CDR3 residues: CASSRGVYNEQFF. For the CDR3, the DNA is TGTGCCAGCAGTCGTGGAGTATACAATGAGCAGTTCTTC.

The chain uses TRBV7-3 and TRBJ1-3; 8 bases map to TRBD1. V trimming: 3 bases; J trimming: 0 bases; junction bases outside the gene matches: 4. The CDR3 loop spans 16 amino acids. Germline assignment: CDR1 SGHTA and CDR2 FQGTGA. CDR3 sequence: CASSLGQANSGNTIYF. The CDR3 DNA reads as TGTGCCAGCAGCTTGGGACAGGCGAACTCTGGAAACACCATATATTTT.

As DNA, the CDR3 is TGTGCCAGCAGCTTCCGGAGGGCTAGCGAGCAGTACTTC. It specifies CASSFRRASEQYF. V gene TRBV5-6 combines with J gene TRBJ2-7; D is possibly TRBD2 (6 bases). The CDR3 is made up of 13 amino acids. V was clipped by 2 bases and J by 6 bases, with 12 bases between them. Germline V CDR1 and CDR2: SGHDT, YYEEEE.

The chain couples TRBV11-2 to TRBJ1-1, with TRBD1 matching 7 bases. The ends lost 5 bases at V and 0 bases at J; junction bases unmatched: 3. Germline CDR1 SGHAT, CDR2 FQNNGV. The CDR3 sequence is 14 residues long. The CDR3 region is CASSPGTVNTEAFF. Written as DNA, the CDR3 is TGTGCCAGCAGCCCCGGGACAGTGAACACTGAAGCTTTCTTT.

The genes are TRBV7-9 and TRBJ2-7; 7 bases are a match to TRBD1. The CDR3 has 14 amino acids. J was trimmed by 5 bases and V by 2 bases; bases with no gene match: 6. Germline CDR1 SEHNR, CDR2 FQNEAQ (reference sequence). CDR3 region: CASSLPDRVNEQYF. The DNA for the CDR3 is TGTGCCAGCAGCTTACCCGACAGGGTGAACGAGCAGTACTTC. Complete variable domain (other parts from reference TRBV7-9 and TRBJ2-7): DTGVSQNPRHKITKRGQNVTFRCDPISEHNRLYWYRQTLGQGPEFLTYFQNEAQLEKSRLLSDRFSAERPKGSFSTLEIQRTEQGDSAMYLCASSLPDRVNEQYFGPGTRLTVT.

This rearrangement joins TRBV7-3 to TRBJ1-6; D unclear. The CDR3 has 15 amino acids. V was pared by 0 bases and J by 7 bases, with 10 bases between. CDR1 and CDR2 from the germline V gene are SGHTA and FQGTGA. DNA for the CDR3: TGTGCCAGCAGCTTAACACCAGGTCTAAATTCACCCCTCCACTTT. It yields the protein CASSLTPGLNSPLHF.

CDR3 coding DNA: TGTGCCAGCAGCCCCCTGGCGGGGGGATTTGAGACCCAGTACTTC. It encodes CASSPLAGGFETQYF. V gene TRBV14 combines with J gene TRBJ2-5, with 8 nucleotides matching TRBD2. With V trimmed by 4 bases and J by 5 bases, 9 bases remained unmatched. This CDR3 region has 15 residues. Germline V lookup: CDR1 SGHDN, CDR2 FVKESK.

This clone was detected once. This sequence joins TRBV5-6 and TRBJ2-5; possibly TRBD1 for D (6 bases). This CDR3 has 14 residues. V was trimmed by 2 bases and J by 5 bases, leaving 13 bases between them. The germline V gene has CDR1 SGHDT and CDR2 YYEEEE. This CDR3 reads CASSLPGQTETQYF. The CDR3, as DNA: TGTGCCAGCAGCTTACCGGGACAAACGGAGACCCAGTACTTC.

The rearrangement joins TRBV6-5 to TRBJ2-3; TRBD1 aligns across 11 bases. CDR1 is MNHEY, CDR2 SVGAGI, per germline. This CDR3 contains 15 residues. With V trimmed by 3 bases and J by 4 bases, 3 bases remained unmatched. The CDR3 loop reads CASSYTGQGADTQYF. Written as DNA, the CDR3 is TGTGCCAGCAGTTATACGGGACAGGGGGCAGATACGCAGTATTTT.

V usage is TRBV6-5 and J usage is TRBJ2-2; D is unresolved. The CDR3 has 13 residues. The V end was cut by 9 bases, the J end by 4 bases, with 12 bases between. Germline CDR1 reads MNHEY; CDR2 reads SVGAGI. CDR3 sequence: CASCQLGTGELFF. CDR3 sequence (DNA): TGTGCCAGTTGCCAGCTAGGCACCGGGGAGCTGTTTTTT.

The J gene is TRBJ2-7, the V gene TRBV5-1; a possible D gene is TRBD2 (7 bases). Germline assignment: CDR1 SGHRS and CDR2 YFSETQ. Trimming shortened V by 3 bases and J by 5 bases, and 15 bases separated the two germline ends. CDR3 length: 14 amino acids. The CDR3: CASSWEGGTNEQYF. CDR3 sequence (DNA): TGCGCCAGCAGCTGGGAGGGGGGAACCAACGAGCAGTACTTC.

This clone was detected only a few times. This CDR3 is CAWSRGHEQYF. The CDR3 coding sequence is TGTGCCTGGAGTAGAGGGCACGAGCAGTACTTC. V usage is TRBV30 and J usage is TRBJ2-7, with D maybe TRBD2 (5 bases). CDR3 length: 11 residues. In germline, CDR1 is GTSNPN, CDR2 SVGIG (reference sequence). Trimming removed 2 bases from V and 5 bases from J, with 7 bases in between.

The CDR3 region is CASRPTLTSGSYEQYF. CDR3 in DNA: TGCGCCAGCAGACCTACCCTAACTAGCGGGAGTTACGAGCAGTACTTC. The chain has TRBV5-1 and TRBJ2-7, with 11 positions matching TRBD2. The CDR3 loop spans 16 amino acids. Germline lookup yields CDR1 SGHRS and CDR2 YFSETQ. The V gene end was trimmed by 5 bases and the J gene end by 4 bases; junction bases not matched to a gene: 11.

The rearrangement joins TRBV7-2 to TRBJ2-3, with 8 nucleotides matching TRBD2. This CDR3 is built from 14 residues. V shed 1 base, J shed 5 bases, and the junction held 2 bases outside the gene matches. CDR1 and CDR2 from the germline V gene are SGHTA and FQGNSA. CDR3 in amino acids: CASSLGLARDTQYF. For the CDR3, the DNA is TGTGCCAGCAGCTTAGGACTAGCGAGAGATACGCAGTATTTT.

This chain links TRBV12-3 or TRBV12-4 with TRBJ2-5; tentative D call: TRBD1 (5 bases). V lost 3 bases to trimming and J lost 5 bases, with 7 bases between them. The CDR3 contains 12 residues. The CDR3 sequence is CASSLTVETQYF. In DNA, the CDR3 is TGTGCCAGCAGTTTGACAGTGGAGACCCAGTACTTC.

The chain carries TRBV6-5 and TRBJ2-1; 14 bases align to TRBD2. The CDR3 loop spans 15 amino acids. The junction had 8 bases not matched to a gene; V was cut back by 6 bases and J by 10 bases. The V gene's germline CDR1 is MNHEY and CDR2 SVGAGI. The chain's CDR3 is CASSRGLAGGKEQFF. The CDR3 bases are TGTGCCAGCAGCCGCGGACTAGCGGGAGGTAAGGAGCAGTTCTTC.

V and J are TRBV27 and TRBJ2-7, with D hard to call. Trimming left V 3 bases short and J 2 bases short, with 11 bases between. The CDR3 is 14 amino acids. From germline, CDR1 is MNHEY and CDR2 SMNVEV (reference sequence). As DNA, the CDR3 is TGTGCCAGCAGTTTCGGAGACCCCACCTACGAGCAGTACTTC. Translating it yields CASSFGDPTYEQYF.

The chain recombines TRBV10-3 with TRBJ2-7, with 8 bases fitting TRBD1. The V gene end was trimmed by 8 bases and the J gene end by 5 bases; junction bases not matched to a gene: 8. This CDR3 has 13 residues. Germline V gives CDR1 ENHRY, CDR2 SYGVKD. The CDR3 region has the DNA TGTGCCATCGCTCGAGACAGGGGAAACGAGCAGTACTTC. Its protein is CAIARDRGNEQYF.

V is TRBV29-1 and J is TRBJ1-1; possible D gene TRBD1, 5 bases. There are 12 residues in the CDR3. Germline assignment: CDR1 SQVTM and CDR2 ANQGSEA. Between the trimmed V and J ends, which lost 6 bases and 4 bases, there was a span of 12 bases. The CDR3 DNA reads as TGCAGCGTGGGGGGGGAGAGCACTGAAGCTTTCTTT. Translating it yields CSVGGESTEAFF.